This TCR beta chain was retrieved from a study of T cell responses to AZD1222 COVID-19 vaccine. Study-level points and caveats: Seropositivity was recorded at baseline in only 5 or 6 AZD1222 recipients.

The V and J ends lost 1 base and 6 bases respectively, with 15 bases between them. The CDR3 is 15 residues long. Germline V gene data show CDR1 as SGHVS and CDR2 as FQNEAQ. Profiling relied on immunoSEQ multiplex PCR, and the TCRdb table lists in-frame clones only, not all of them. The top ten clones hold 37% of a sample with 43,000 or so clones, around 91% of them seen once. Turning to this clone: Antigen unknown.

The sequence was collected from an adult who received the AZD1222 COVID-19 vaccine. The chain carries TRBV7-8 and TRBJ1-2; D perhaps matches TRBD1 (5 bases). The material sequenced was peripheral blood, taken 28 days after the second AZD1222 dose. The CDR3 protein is CASSLDFLGAHGYTF. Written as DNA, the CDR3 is TGTGCCAGCAGCTTAGATTTCTTAGGGGCGCATGGCTACACCTTC. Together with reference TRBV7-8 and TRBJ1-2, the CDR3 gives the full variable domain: GAGVSQSPRYKVAKRGQDVALRCDPISGHVSLFWYQQALGQGPEFLTYFQNEAQLDKSGLPSDRFFAERPEGSVSTLKIQRTQQEDSAVYLCASSLDFLGAHGYTFGSGTRLTVV.